This TCR beta chain came from a study of shared clonotypes between healthy human individuals. Study results and limitations: The represented genetic and exposure-history diversity was limited by the small number of donors.

Method: immunoSEQ multiplex PCR; TCRdb's copy keeps in-frame clones and lacks some. The data hold more than 400,000 clones, with around 73% observed a single time. All of the donors resided in Nashville, Tennessee, and each was a Caucasian adult. Per the germline V gene, CDR1 is SGHAT and CDR2 is FQNNGV. V dropped 0 bases and J dropped 4 bases, with 9 bases sitting between them. This CDR3 has 14 residues. Concerning this clone itself: The antigen is undetermined.

The source is a woman aged 40 to 49 in good health. Some clones in this sample may be carry-over from other donors' samples. The sample comprised PBMCs. V and J are TRBV11-2 and TRBJ1-1, with D perhaps matching TRBD1 (6 bases). The CDR3 sequence is CASSLDSRGTEAFF. The CDR3 nucleotides are TGTGCCAGCAGCTTAGATAGCAGGGGCACTGAAGCTTTCTTT.